A selection of T cell receptor beta chains follows, all from one sample in a study of CD8 T cells in ankylosing spondylitis. TCRdb used MiXCR to reprocess the 5' RACE reads, holding one entry per CDR3 protein. This table has 670,000 or so distinct CDR3 sequences, roughly 19% appearing once. The material sequenced was blood, either unsorted or a sorted T cell fraction (not recorded which). The receptors originated from a male donor with ankylosing spondylitis. The CDR3 runs from the conserved cysteine through the conserved F or W. A D gene is named only where the DNA matches it firmly. Some rows have no size entry. The others give once, few or many, or a class for an expanded clone.

d_gene	len	abundance	v_gene	j_gene	CDR3aa	CDR3nt
NA	15	NA	TRBV20-1	TRBJ2-1	CSAKLPGGAYNEQFF	TGCAGTGCCAAACTGCCGGGGGGCGCCTACAATGAGCAGTTCTTC
NA	14	many	TRBV5-1	TRBJ2-2	CASSTGPNTGELFF	TGCGCCAGCAGTACGGGACCCAACACCGGGGAGCTGTTTTTT
TRBD2	21	few	TRBV5-1	TRBJ2-2	CASRAPRSSGLAGSNTGELFF	TGCGCCAGCAGGGCTCCGCGGTCTTCCGGACTAGCGGGATCGAACACCGGGGAGCTGTTTTTT
TRBD1	13	few	TRBV29-1	TRBJ2-7	CSVGGTEYYEQYF	TGCAGCGTTGGGGGGACAGAGTACTACGAGCAGTACTTC
TRBD2	15	few	TRBV4-3	TRBJ2-7	CASSQDTASGYEQYF	TGCGCCAGCAGCCAAGATACGGCTAGCGGCTACGAGCAGTACTTC
NA	15	NA	TRBV4-1	TRBJ1-2	CASSQDTIFYYGYTF	TGCGCCAGCAGCCAAGACACGATCTTTTACTATGGCTACACCTTC
NA	15	NA	TRBV12-3/TRBV12-4	TRBJ1-6	CASSRSITGNSPLHF	TGTGCCAGCAGTAGGTCAATTACGGGGAATTCACCCCTCCACTTT
NA	13	NA	TRBV20-1	TRBJ1-1	CSASGTGYRGAFF	TGCAGTGCTAGTGGGACGGGCTATCGGGGAGCTTTCTTT
NA	16	NA	TRBV9	TRBJ2-7	CASSVGPSELAYEQYF	TGTGCCAGCAGCGTAGGACCTTCGGAACTTGCCTACGAGCAGTACTTC
TRBD1	15	few	TRBV5-5	TRBJ1-1	CASSFRQGSNTEAFF	TGTGCCAGCAGCTTCCGACAGGGGTCGAACACTGAAGCTTTCTTT
NA	15	few	TRBV5-6	TRBJ2-1	CASSYGPRFHNEQFF	TGTGCCAGCAGCTATGGTCCCCGTTTCCACAATGAGCAGTTCTTC
NA	12	few	TRBV19	TRBJ1-1	CASRAPGNEAFF	TGTGCCAGTAGGGCTCCAGGGAATGAAGCTTTCTTT
TRBD1	14	many	TRBV12-3/TRBV12-4	TRBJ2-7	CASSYRGSSYEQYF	TGTGCCAGCAGTTACAGGGGGAGCTCCTACGAGCAGTACTTC
NA	15	few	TRBV18	TRBJ1-1	CASSPIRAMNTEAFF	TGTGCCAGCTCACCCATCCGGGCCATGAACACTGAAGCTTTCTTT
NA	15	many	TRBV15	TRBJ2-6	CATSRGGFGANVLTF	TGTGCCACCAGCAGAGGAGGGTTTGGGGCCAACGTCCTGACTTTC
NA	13	few	TRBV6-1	TRBJ2-3	CCLGGVRADTQYF	TGTTGTCTGGGGGGCGTTAGGGCAGATACGCAGTATTTT
TRBD2	15	NA	TRBV5-4	TRBJ2-1	CASSGTSGRKDEQFF	TGTGCCAGCAGCGGGACTAGCGGGAGGAAAGATGAGCAGTTCTTC
NA	13	few	TRBV6-1	TRBJ1-1	CASATSPNTEAFF	TGTGCCAGCGCAACCTCTCCGAACACTGAAGCTTTCTTT
NA	16	NA	TRBV7-2	TRBJ2-6	CASSSRGGSGANVLTF	TGTGCCAGCAGCTCCAGGGGGGGATCTGGGGCCAACGTCCTGACTTTC
NA	14	NA	TRBV7-2	TRBJ1-1	CASSVFSENTEAFF	TGTGCCAGCAGCGTCTTTTCCGAGAACACTGAAGCTTTCTTT
NA	13	once	TRBV9	TRBJ1-3	CASQQGGGNTIYF	TGTGCCAGCCAACAGGGAGGAGGAAACACCATATATTTT
TRBD1	13	few	TRBV12-3/TRBV12-4	TRBJ1-1	CASSLNPGTGAFF	TGTGCCAGCAGTTTGAACCCCGGGACAGGGGCTTTCTTT
NA	14	few	TRBV6-5	TRBJ1-2	CASSYSGPYMGYTF	TGTGCCAGCAGTTACTCTGGGCCCTATATGGGCTACACCTTC
NA	13	NA	TRBV4-1	TRBJ2-7	CASSQGEPSEQYF	TGCGCCAGCAGCCAAGGAGAGCCTTCCGAGCAGTACTTC
TRBD2	14	many	TRBV29-1	TRBJ2-5	CTALGTSRAETQYF	TGCACCGCCTTGGGGACTAGTCGGGCAGAGACCCAGTACTTC
TRBD1	14	few	TRBV19	TRBJ2-2	CASADRGHTGELFF	TGTGCCAGTGCGGACAGGGGGCACACCGGGGAGCTGTTTTTT
NA	12	many	TRBV6-5	TRBJ1-2	CASSRGDYGYTF	TGTGCCAGCAGCCGAGGGGACTATGGCTACACCTTC
NA	15	many	TRBV12-3/TRBV12-4	TRBJ1-6	CASSFGTPYNSPLHF	TGTGCCAGCAGTTTCGGGACACCGTATAATTCACCCCTCCACTTT
TRBD2	16	NA	TRBV12-3/TRBV12-4	TRBJ2-3	CASSPWTSWNTDTQYF	TGTGCCAGCAGTCCCTGGACTAGCTGGAACACAGATACGCAGTATTTT
TRBD2	14	few	TRBV27	TRBJ2-7	CASSSGLASGEQYF	TGTGCCAGCAGTTCGGGACTAGCGTCGGGGGAGCAGTACTTC
NA	13	many	TRBV29-1	TRBJ2-1	CSVDRGALNEQFF	TGCAGCGTTGACCGGGGGGCGCTGAATGAGCAGTTCTTC
TRBD2	17	few	TRBV27	TRBJ2-2	CASSKLLAGGFTGELFF	TGTGCCAGCAGTAAACTACTAGCGGGAGGGTTCACCGGGGAGCTGTTTTTT
NA	18	NA	TRBV18	TRBJ2-6	CASSPYLDIDSGANVLTF	TGTGCCAGCTCACCATATTTGGACATCGACTCTGGGGCCAACGTCCTGACTTTC
NA	18	once	TRBV5-1	TRBJ2-2	CASSLGLGDHMTTGELFF	TGCGCCAGCAGCTTGGGCCTCGGGGACCATATGACCACCGGGGAGCTGTTTTTT
NA	15	few	TRBV29-1	TRBJ2-5	CSVEDVTLGAETQYF	TGCAGCGTTGAAGATGTGACTTTAGGGGCAGAGACCCAGTACTTC
NA	15	NA	TRBV2	TRBJ1-6	CASMTSGMGNSPLHF	TGTGCCAGCATGACCTCAGGGATGGGAAATTCACCCCTCCACTTT
TRBD1	16	NA	TRBV28	TRBJ2-1	CASSYLGDRVQNEQFF	TGTGCCAGCAGTTACCTCGGGGACAGGGTGCAGAATGAGCAGTTCTTC
NA	13	NA	TRBV5-1	TRBJ1-2	CASSLAGLEGYTF	TGCGCCAGCAGCTTGGCGGGGCTGGAGGGCTACACCTTC
NA	13	few	TRBV10-3	TRBJ1-6	CAISGGGDSPLHF	TGTGCCATCAGTGGGGGAGGGGATTCACCCCTCCACTTT
NA	13	few	TRBV7-8	TRBJ2-7	CASSYGQPYEQYF	TGTGCCAGCAGCTACGGACAGCCATACGAGCAGTACTTC
NA	16	NA	TRBV5-1	TRBJ2-1	CASSLLGTVSYNEQFF	TGCGCCAGCAGCTTACTAGGGACCGTGAGCTACAATGAGCAGTTCTTC
NA	18	few	TRBV21-1	TRBJ2-3	CASSKVCGVATSTDTQYF	TGTGCCAGCAGCAAAGTTTGCGGTGTAGCCACAAGCACAGATACGCAGTATTTT
NA	11	few	TRBV29-1	TRBJ1-4	CSGQSNEKLFF	TGCAGCGGGCAGAGTAATGAAAAACTGTTTTTT
TRBD1	14	few	TRBV24-1	TRBJ2-7	CATSDPNRGGEQYF	TGTGCCACCAGTGATCCCAACAGGGGCGGGGAGCAGTACTTC
NA	17	NA	TRBV20-1	TRBJ2-1	CSARKSSEAGVYNEQFF	TGCAGTGCTAGAAAGTCGTCTGAGGCAGGGGTATACAATGAGCAGTTCTTC